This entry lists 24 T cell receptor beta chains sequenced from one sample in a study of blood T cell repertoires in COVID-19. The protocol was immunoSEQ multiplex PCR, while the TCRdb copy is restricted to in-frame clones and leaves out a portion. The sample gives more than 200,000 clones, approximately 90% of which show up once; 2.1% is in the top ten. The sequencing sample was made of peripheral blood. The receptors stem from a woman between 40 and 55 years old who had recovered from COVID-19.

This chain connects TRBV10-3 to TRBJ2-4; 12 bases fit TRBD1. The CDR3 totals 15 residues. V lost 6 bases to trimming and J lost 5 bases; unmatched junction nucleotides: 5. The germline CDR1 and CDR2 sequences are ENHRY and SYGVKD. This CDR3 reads CAISAGQGAENIQYF. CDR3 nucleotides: TGTGCCATCAGCGCGGGACAGGGGGCCGAAAACATTCAGTACTTC.

The CDR3 is CASSPSGTGIREKLFF. The CDR3 region has the DNA TGCGCCAGCAGCCCCTCCGGGACAGGGATAAGGGAAAAACTGTTTTTT. This sequence joins TRBV5-1 and TRBJ1-4; 9 bases match TRBD1. The CDR3 runs 16 residues. CDR1 and CDR2 (germline): SGHRS, YFSETQ. The trim removed 4 bases at V and 8 bases at J, leaving 12 bases unmatched.

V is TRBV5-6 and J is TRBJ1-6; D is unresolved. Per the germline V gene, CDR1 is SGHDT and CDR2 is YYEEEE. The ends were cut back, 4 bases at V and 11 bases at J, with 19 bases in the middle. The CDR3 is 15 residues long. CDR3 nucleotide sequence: TGTGCCAGCAGCCCGGGGAGACCGGGTAACGCACCCCTCCACTTT. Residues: CASSPGRPGNAPLHF.

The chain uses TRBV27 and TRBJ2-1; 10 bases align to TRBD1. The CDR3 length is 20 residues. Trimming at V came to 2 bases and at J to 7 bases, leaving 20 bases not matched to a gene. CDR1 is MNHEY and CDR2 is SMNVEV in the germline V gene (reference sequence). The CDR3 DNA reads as TGTGCCAGCAGTTTAAGAACCTCGCGAAGTGGGACAGGGGCGTGGAATGAGCAGTTCTTC. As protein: CASSLRTSRSGTGAWNEQFF.

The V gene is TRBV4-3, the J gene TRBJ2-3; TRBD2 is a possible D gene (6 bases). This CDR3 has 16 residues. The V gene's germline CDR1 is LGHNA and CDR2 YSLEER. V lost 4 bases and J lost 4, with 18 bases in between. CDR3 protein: CASSRTVRGNPDTQYF. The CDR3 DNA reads TGCGCCAGCAGCCGAACTGTACGCGGGAACCCAGATACGCAGTATTTT.

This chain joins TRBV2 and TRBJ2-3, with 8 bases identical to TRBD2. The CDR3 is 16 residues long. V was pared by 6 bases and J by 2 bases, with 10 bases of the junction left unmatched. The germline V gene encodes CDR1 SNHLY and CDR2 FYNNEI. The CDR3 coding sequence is TGTGCCAGCAGAAGAGGACTAGCCCCCGTCACAGATACGCAGTATTTT. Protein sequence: CASRRGLAPVTDTQYF.

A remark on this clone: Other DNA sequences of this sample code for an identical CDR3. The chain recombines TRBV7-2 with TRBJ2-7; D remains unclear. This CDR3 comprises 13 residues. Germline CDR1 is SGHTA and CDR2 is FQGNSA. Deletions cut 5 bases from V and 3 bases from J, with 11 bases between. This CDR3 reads CASSLDRSYEQYF. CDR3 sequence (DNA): TGTGCCAGCAGCCTAGACCGCAGCTACGAGCAGTACTTC.

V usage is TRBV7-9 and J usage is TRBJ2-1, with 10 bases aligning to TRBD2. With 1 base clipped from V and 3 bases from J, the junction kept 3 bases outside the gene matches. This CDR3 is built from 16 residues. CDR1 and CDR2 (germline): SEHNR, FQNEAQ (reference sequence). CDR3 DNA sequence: TGTGCCAGCAGCTTAGGACTAGCGGGTGTCTACAATGAGCAGTTCTTC. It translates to CASSLGLAGVYNEQFF.

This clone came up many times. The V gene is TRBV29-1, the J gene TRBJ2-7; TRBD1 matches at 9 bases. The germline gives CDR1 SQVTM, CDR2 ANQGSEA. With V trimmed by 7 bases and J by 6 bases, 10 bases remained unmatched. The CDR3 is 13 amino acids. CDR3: CSGLTGGIGEQYF. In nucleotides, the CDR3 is TGCAGCGGCCTGACAGGGGGAATTGGCGAGCAGTACTTC.

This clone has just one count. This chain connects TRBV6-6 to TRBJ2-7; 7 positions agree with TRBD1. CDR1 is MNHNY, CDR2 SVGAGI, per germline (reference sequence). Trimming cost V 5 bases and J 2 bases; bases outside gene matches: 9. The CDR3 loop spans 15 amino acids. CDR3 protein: CASSPFPGQTYEQYF. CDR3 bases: TGTGCCAGCAGTCCCTTCCCGGGACAGACCTACGAGCAGTACTTC.

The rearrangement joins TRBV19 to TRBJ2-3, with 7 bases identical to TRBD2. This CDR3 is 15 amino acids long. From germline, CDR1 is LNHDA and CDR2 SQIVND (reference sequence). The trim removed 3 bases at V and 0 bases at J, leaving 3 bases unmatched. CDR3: CASSIEAGSTDTQYF. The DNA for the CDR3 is TGTGCCAGTAGTATCGAAGCGGGGAGCACAGATACGCAGTATTTT.

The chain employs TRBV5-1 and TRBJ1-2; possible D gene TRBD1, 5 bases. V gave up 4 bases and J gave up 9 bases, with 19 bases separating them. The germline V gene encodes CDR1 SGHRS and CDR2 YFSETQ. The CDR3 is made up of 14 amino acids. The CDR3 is CASSPVGGVRSYTF. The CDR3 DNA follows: TGCGCCAGCAGCCCCGTCGGGGGGGTACGGAGCTACACCTTC.

CDR3 loop: CASSGSGIRYNEQFF. The CDR3 DNA is TGTGCCAGTAGTGGAAGCGGGATACGCTACAATGAGCAGTTCTTC. V and J are TRBV19 and TRBJ2-1; 7 bases match TRBD2. The germline CDR1 and CDR2 sequences are LNHDA and SQIVND (reference sequence). The CDR3 loop spans 15 amino acids. The junction had 7 bases not matched to a gene; V was cut back by 5 bases and J by 3 bases.

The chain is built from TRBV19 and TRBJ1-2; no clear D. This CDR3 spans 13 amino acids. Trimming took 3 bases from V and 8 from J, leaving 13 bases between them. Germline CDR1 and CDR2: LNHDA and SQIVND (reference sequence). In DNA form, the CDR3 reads TGTGCCAGTAGTATGAGACCTGGGAGCGGCTACACCTTC. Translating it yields CASSMRPGSGYTF.

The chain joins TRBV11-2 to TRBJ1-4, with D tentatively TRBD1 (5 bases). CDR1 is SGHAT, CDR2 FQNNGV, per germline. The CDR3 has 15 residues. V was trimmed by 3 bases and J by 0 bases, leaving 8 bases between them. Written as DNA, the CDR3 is TGTGCCAGCAGCTTGACAGTCGCAACTAATGAAAAACTGTTTTTT. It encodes CASSLTVATNEKLFF. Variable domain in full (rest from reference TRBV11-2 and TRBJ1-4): EAGVAQSPRYKIIEKRQSVAFWCNPISGHATLYWYQQILGQGPKLLIQFQNNGVVDDSQLPKDRFSAERLKGVDSTLKIQPAKLEDSAVYLCASSLTVATNEKLFFGSGTQLSVL.

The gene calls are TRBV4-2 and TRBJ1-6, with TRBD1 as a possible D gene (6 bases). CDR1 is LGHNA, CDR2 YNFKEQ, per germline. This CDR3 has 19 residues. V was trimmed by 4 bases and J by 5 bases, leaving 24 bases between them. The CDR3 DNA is TGTGCCAGCAGCCTGGTTCTGGGGCGACTGACAGGAGATAATTCACCCCTCCACTTT. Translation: CASSLVLGRLTGDNSPLHF.

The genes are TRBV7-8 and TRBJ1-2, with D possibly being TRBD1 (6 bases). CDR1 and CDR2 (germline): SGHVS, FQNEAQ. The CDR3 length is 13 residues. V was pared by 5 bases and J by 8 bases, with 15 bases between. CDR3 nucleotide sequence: TGTGCCAGCAGCAGGGACATCCTAGGGGGCTACACCTTC. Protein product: CASSRDILGGYTF. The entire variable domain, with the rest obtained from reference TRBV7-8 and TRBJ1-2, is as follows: GAGVSQSPRYKVAKRGQDVALRCDPISGHVSLFWYQQALGQGPEFLTYFQNEAQLDKSGLPSDRFFAERPEGSVSTLKIQRTQQEDSAVYLCASSRDILGGYTFGSGTRLTVV.

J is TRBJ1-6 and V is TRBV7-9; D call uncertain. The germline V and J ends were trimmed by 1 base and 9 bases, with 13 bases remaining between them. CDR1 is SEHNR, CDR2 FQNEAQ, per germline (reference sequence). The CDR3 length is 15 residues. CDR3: CASSLDGLRGSPLHF. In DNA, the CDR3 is TGTGCCAGCAGCTTAGACGGACTCCGGGGTTCACCCCTCCACTTT. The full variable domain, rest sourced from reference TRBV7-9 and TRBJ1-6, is DTGVSQNPRHKITKRGQNVTFRCDPISEHNRLYWYRQTLGQGPEFLTYFQNEAQLEKSRLLSDRFSAERPKGSFSTLEIQRTEQGDSAMYLCASSLDGLRGSPLHFGNGTRLTVT.

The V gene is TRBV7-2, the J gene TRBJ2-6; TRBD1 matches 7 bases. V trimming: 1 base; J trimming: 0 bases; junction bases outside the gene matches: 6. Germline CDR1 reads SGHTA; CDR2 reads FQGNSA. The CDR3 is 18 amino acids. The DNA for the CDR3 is TGTGCCAGCAGCTTAGTGGGGACAGCTTACTCTGGGGCCAACGTCCTGACTTTC. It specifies CASSLVGTAYSGANVLTF. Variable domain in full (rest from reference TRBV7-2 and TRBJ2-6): GAGVSQSPSNKVTEKGKDVELRCDPISGHTALYWYRQSLGQGLEFLIYFQGNSAPDKSGLPSDRFSAERTGGSVSTLTIQRTQQEDSAVYLCASSLVGTAYSGANVLTFGAGSRLTVL.

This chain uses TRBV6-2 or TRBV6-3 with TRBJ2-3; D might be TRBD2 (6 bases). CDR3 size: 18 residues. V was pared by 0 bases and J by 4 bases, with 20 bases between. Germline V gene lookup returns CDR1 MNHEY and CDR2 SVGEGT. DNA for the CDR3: TGTGCCAGCAGTTACTCGAAGGCGGGAATAATTGTAGCAGATACGCAGTATTTT. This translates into CASSYSKAGIIVADTQYF.

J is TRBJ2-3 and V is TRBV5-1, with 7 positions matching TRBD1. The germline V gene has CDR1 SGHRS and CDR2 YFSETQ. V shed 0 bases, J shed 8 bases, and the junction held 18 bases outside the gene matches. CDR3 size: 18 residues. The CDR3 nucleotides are TGCGCCAGCAGCTTGGGGGTAGGGGGCGCGGGTCGTATCGGTACGCAGTATTTT. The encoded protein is CASSLGVGGAGRIGTQYF. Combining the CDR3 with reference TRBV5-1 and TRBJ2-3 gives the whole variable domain KAGVTQTPRYLIKTRGQQVTLSCSPISGHRSVSWYQQTPGQGLQFLFEYFSETQRNKGNFPGRFSGRQFSNSRSEMNVSTLELGDSALYLCASSLGVGGAGRIGTQYFGPGTRLTVL.

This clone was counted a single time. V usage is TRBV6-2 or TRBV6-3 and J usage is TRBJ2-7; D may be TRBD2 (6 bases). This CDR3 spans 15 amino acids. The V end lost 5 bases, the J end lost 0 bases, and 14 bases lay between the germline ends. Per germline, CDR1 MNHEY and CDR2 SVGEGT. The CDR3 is CASSLFGTGSYEQYF. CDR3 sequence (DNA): TGTGCCAGCAGTCTATTCGGGACTGGCTCCTACGAGCAGTACTTC.

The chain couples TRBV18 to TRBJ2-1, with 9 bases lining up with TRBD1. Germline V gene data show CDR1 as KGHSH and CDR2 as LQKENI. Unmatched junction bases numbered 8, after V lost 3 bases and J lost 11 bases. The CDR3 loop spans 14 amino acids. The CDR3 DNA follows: TGTGCCAGCTCACCCCCGGACAGGGGAGTTAAGCAGTTCTTC. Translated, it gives CASSPPDRGVKQFF.

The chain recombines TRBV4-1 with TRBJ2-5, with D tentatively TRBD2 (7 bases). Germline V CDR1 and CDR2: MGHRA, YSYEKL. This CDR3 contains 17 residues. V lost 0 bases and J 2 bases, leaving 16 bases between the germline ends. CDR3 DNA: TGCGCCAGCAGCCAAGATCGGGCGGGGGCGTTTCAAGAGACCCAGTACTTC. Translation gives CASSQDRAGAFQETQYF.